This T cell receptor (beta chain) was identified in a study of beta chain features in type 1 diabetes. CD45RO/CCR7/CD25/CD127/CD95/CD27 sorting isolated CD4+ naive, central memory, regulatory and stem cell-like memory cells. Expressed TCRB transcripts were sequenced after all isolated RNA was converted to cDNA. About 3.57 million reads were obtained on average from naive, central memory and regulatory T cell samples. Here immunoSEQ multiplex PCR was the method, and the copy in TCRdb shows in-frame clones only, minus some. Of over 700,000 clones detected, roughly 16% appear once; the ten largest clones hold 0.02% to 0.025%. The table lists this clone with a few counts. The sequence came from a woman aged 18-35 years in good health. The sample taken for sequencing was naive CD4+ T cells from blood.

The CDR3 nucleotides read TGTGCCAGCAGCAGCTTGTTGGGCGGGACTGAAGCTTTCTTT. This sequence encodes CASSSLLGGTEAFF. The chain combines TRBV13 with TRBJ1-1; D remains unclear. Germline lookup yields CDR1 PRHDT and CDR2 FYEKMQ (reference sequence). Trimming left V 5 bases short and J 5 bases short, with 15 bases between. The length of the CDR3 is 14 residues.